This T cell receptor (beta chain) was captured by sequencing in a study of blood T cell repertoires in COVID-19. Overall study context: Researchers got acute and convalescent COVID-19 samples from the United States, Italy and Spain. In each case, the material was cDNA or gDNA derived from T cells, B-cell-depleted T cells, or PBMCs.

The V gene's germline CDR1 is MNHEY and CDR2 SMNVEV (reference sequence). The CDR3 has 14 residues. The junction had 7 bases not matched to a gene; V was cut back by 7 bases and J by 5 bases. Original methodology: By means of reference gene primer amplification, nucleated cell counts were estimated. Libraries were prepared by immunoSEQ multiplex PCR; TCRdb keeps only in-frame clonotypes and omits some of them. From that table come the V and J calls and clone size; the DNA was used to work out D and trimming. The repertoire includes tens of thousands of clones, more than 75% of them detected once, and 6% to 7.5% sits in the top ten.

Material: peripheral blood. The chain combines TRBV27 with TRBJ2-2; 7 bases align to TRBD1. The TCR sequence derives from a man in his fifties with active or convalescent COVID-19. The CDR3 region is CASTRTGGTGELFF. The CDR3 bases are TGTGCCAGCACCCGGACAGGTGGAACCGGGGAGCTGTTTTTT.